The 7 T cell receptor beta chains presented below share a single source sample, sequenced in a study of T cells in Graves' hyperthyroidism and ophthalmopathy. Regions amplified from RNA transcripts were the TCR beta CDR3 regions. With the HTBI primer set, the TCR CDR3 went through a first round of RT-PCR. A single record per CDR3 protein comes from TCRdb applying MiXCR to the multiplex PCR reads. This table holds 500,000 to 650,000 distinct CDR3 sequences, around 15% found once. The sample was blood. The receptors were gathered from a woman aged 40 to 49 with Graves' hyperthyroidism.

This clonotype showed up many times. The rearrangement joins TRBV20-1 to TRBJ2-1; 11 bases align to TRBD1. Per germline, CDR1 DFQATT and CDR2 SNEGSKA (reference sequence). The CDR3 covers 13 residues. V dropped 5 bases and J dropped 8; count of bases not matched to a gene: 5. CDR3 residues: CSASDRGLYEQFF. As DNA, the CDR3 is TGCAGTGCTTCGGACAGGGGGCTATATGAGCAGTTCTTC.

This clonotype was seen ten or more times. The chain combines TRBV18 with TRBJ2-7; 10 bases agree with TRBD1. Germline V CDR1 and CDR2: KGHSH, LQKENI. The CDR3 is 14 residues long. V shed 3 bases, J shed 2 bases, and the junction held 1 base outside the gene matches. CDR3 DNA: TGTGCCAGCTCACCTGGACAGGGGGCCTACGAGCAGTACTTC. It encodes CASSPGQGAYEQYF. The entire variable domain, with the rest obtained from reference TRBV18 and TRBJ2-7, is as follows: NAGVMQNPRHLVRRRGQEARLRCSPMKGHSHVYWYRQLPEEGLKFMVYLQKENIIDESGMPKERFSAEFPKEGPSILRIQQVVRGDSAAYFCASSPGQGAYEQYFGPGTRLTVT.

The genes are TRBV5-1 and TRBJ2-5; TRBD1 is a possible D gene (5 bases). V lost 7 bases to trimming and J lost 4 bases, with 11 bases between them. Germline-derived CDR1 and CDR2 are SGHRS and YFSETQ. The CDR3 consists of 12 residues. This CDR3 reads CASAQGGETQYF. The CDR3 nucleotides are TGCGCCAGCGCGCAGGGTGGAGAGACCCAGTACTTC.

This chain joins TRBV19 and TRBJ2-5; D remains ambiguous. The CDR3 consists of 13 residues. In germline, CDR1 is LNHDA, CDR2 SQIVND (reference sequence). Trimming cost V 3 bases and J 7 bases, with 12 bases left between them. Here the CDR3 DNA reads TGTGCCAGTAGTATGGGCCTGGAAGGGACCCAGTACTTC. Protein product: CASSMGLEGTQYF.

The rearrangement links TRBV2 to TRBJ2-4, with TRBD2 as a possible D gene (5 bases). Trimming cost V 6 bases and J 0 bases, with 12 bases left between them. CDR1 is SNHLY and CDR2 is FYNNEI in the germline V gene. This CDR3 is built from 15 residues. The CDR3 loop reads CASRPSGVAKNIQYF. The CDR3 DNA sequence: TGTGCCAGCAGACCGAGCGGAGTAGCCAAAAACATTCAGTACTTC.

The chain links TRBV9 to TRBJ2-3, with 8 positions matching TRBD1. Trimming took 3 bases from V and 5 from J; bases not matched to a gene: 11. Germline-derived CDR1 and CDR2 are SGDLS and YYNGEE. The CDR3 contains 16 residues. The CDR3 here is CASSAEGAGGRDTQYF. The CDR3, as DNA: TGTGCCAGCAGCGCCGAGGGGGCAGGGGGCCGAGATACGCAGTATTTT.

There are many counts of this clonotype. J is TRBJ2-7 and V is TRBV6-1; 7 bases are shared with TRBD1. This CDR3 comprises 18 residues. In germline, CDR1 is MNHNS, CDR2 SASEGT. V lost 7 bases to trimming and J lost 0 bases; unmatched junction nucleotides: 18. CDR3 amino acids: CASISRGGSVLRSYEQYF. The CDR3 DNA reads TGTGCCAGCATCAGCAGAGGGGGCTCAGTTCTCCGCTCCTACGAGCAGTACTTC.